The subject of this entry is one T cell receptor (beta chain). Antigen: not known. Described treatment: roughly ten-day PBMC culture with coronavirus spike peptide pools or control peptides (ViraFEST assay). Antigen-specific T cell expansion with peptide pools preceded TCR sequencing in the ViraFEST approach. This entry comes from a study of vaccination and CD4 T cells after COVID-19. Study-wide results and limits: A nonsignificant rise from about 20 to 38 was seen in the median number of SARS-CoV-2-reactive clonotypes. Vaccine-specific clones in convalescent patients were spike mono-reactive in 304 of 307 cases.

The assay that was used to sequence DNA from cultured CD4+ T cells was the Oncomine TCR Beta short-read assay. Genomic DNA was isolated from cultured CD4+ T cells. One entry per CDR3 protein, called by TCRdb with MiXCR from the PCR reads. This table has about 16,000 distinct CDR3 sequences, about 50% appearing once. The CDR3 length is 13 residues. Trimming took off 5 bases at V and 6 bases at J, with 14 bases between the two ends. Germline V gene data show CDR1 as SGHTA and CDR2 as FQGTGA. The sequencing used CD4+ T cells from blood, cultured in vitro, collected before SARS-CoV-2 vaccination. The chain employs TRBV7-3 and TRBJ2-7; the D call may be TRBD1 or TRBD2 (7 bases each). The source is a human donor who had recovered from COVID-19. The CDR3 region has the DNA TGTGCCAGCAGCACCCAGGGGGGGGGCGAGCAGTACTTC. Its translation is CASSTQGGGEQYF.